A single sample is the source of the 9 T cell receptor beta chains below, sequenced in a study of chemoradiotherapy in HPV16-positive cancers. Using immunoSEQ multiplex PCR, the repertoire was profiled, and TCRdb retains in-frame clones only, with some absent. Of more than 20,000 clones listed, around 87% are singletons. Material: blood, obtained from a patient who underwent chemoradiotherapy. The receptors originated from a human donor with HPV-associated anogenital cancer.

The V call is TRBV7-6, the J call TRBJ1-3, with 9 bases matching TRBD1. The CDR3 sequence is 14 residues long. Germline CDR1 SGHVS, CDR2 FNYEAQ. V shed 6 bases, J shed 4 bases, and the junction held 4 bases outside the gene matches. Here the CDR3 reads CASRRTGEGNTIYF. For the CDR3, the DNA is TGTGCCAGCAGACGGACAGGGGAGGGAAACACCATATATTTT.

The chain joins TRBV5-5 to TRBJ2-7; 8 positions match TRBD2. The J segment lost 2 bases and the V segment lost 0 bases, leaving 4 bases of the junction unmatched. The CDR3 loop spans 15 amino acids. Germline V gene lookup returns CDR1 SGHKS and CDR2 YYEKEE (reference sequence). In DNA, the CDR3 is TGTGCCAGCAGCTTGGCCCCGGGGGGGGCCTACGAGCAGTACTTC. This encodes CASSLAPGGAYEQYF.

This clone was counted once. The gene calls are TRBV9 and TRBJ2-5; TRBD2 agrees at 12 bases. Germline CDR1 is SGDLS and CDR2 is YYNGEE. V was pared by 2 bases and J by 7 bases, with 6 bases of the junction left unmatched. The CDR3 spans 15 residues. The CDR3 sequence is CASSVASGGEGTQYF. CDR3 bases: TGTGCCAGCAGCGTTGCTAGCGGGGGGGAAGGGACCCAGTACTTC.

The J gene is TRBJ1-3, the V gene TRBV6-5; no clear D gene. From germline, CDR1 is MNHEY and CDR2 SVGAGI. This CDR3 contains 13 residues. The V and J ends lost 4 bases and 16 bases respectively, with 20 bases between them. The CDR3, as DNA: TGTGCCAGCAGTTCCCCGAAACGACACGTTTGGTATTTT. This gives the protein CASSSPKRHVWYF.

The rearrangement links TRBV19 to TRBJ2-7, with TRBD1 matching 11 bases. V was clipped by 1 base and J by 6 bases; unmatched bases: 5. Germline V CDR1 and CDR2: LNHDA, SQIVND (reference sequence). The length of the CDR3 is 15 residues. This CDR3 reads CASSIAGQGGREQYF. DNA of the CDR3: TGTGCCAGTAGTATAGCGGGACAGGGGGGACGCGAGCAGTACTTC.

The chain combines TRBV6-4 with TRBJ2-3; 8 bases are shared with TRBD1. The CDR3 contains 15 residues. Trimming cost V 6 bases and J 3 bases; bases outside gene matches: 8. Germline lookup yields CDR1 MRHNA and CDR2 SNTAGT. The CDR3 DNA is TGTGCCAGCAGCAGGGGGCAGAGGGAAACAGATACGCAGTATTTT. It codes for CASSRGQRETDTQYF.

The chain combines TRBV30 with TRBJ1-5; D not resolved. Germline CDR1 is GTSNPN and CDR2 is SVGIG (reference sequence). The CDR3 consists of 15 residues. V lost 4 bases to trimming and J lost 0 bases, with 13 bases between them. CDR3 nucleotide sequence: TGTGCCTGGAATGGGCCCGGGAGTAGCAATCAGCCCCAGCATTTT. This translates into CAWNGPGSSNQPQHF.

The rearrangement joins TRBV5-6 to TRBJ1-1; D is possibly TRBD1 (6 bases). The V and J ends lost 5 bases and 6 bases respectively, with 17 bases between them. The V gene's germline CDR1 is SGHDT and CDR2 YYEEEE. CDR3 size: 14 residues. CDR3 nucleotides: TGTGCCAGCAGTCATCGAGGGGGGTTCGCTGAAGCTTTCTTT. This sequence encodes CASSHRGGFAEAFF.

The V gene is TRBV11-2, the J gene TRBJ1-2; 7 positions agree with TRBD1. The CDR3 extends over 14 amino acids. Per the germline V gene, CDR1 is SGHAT and CDR2 is FQNNGV. V was clipped by 3 bases and J by 5 bases; unmatched bases: 6. CDR3 coding DNA: TGTGCCAGCAGCTTTACGCCGACAGGGTATGGCTACACCTTC. Amino acids: CASSFTPTGYGYTF.